Listed here is a single T cell receptor (beta chain). The target antigen is unknown. These data are taken from a study of T cell responses to AZD1222 COVID-19 vaccine. Study results and limitations: Among the donors, most were white British and more were female, and clonal diversity was possibly underestimated.

The method was immunoSEQ multiplex PCR; TCRdb's version includes in-frame clones alone and lacks a portion of them. Among roughly 170,000 clones listed, around 88% were seen once. CDR1 is SGHDN, CDR2 FVKESK, per germline. The CDR3 consists of 17 residues. V gave up 4 bases and J gave up 8 bases, with 21 bases separating them. The origin of this receptor is an adult in good health. The chain joins TRBV14 to TRBJ1-6; TRBD1 might be the D (6 bases). The sequencing here drew on peripheral blood, taken on day 0 of AZD1222 vaccination. The DNA for the CDR3 is TGTGCCAGCAGCCGGGGGCAAGGGACGGGCGTATATTCACCCCTCCACTTT. It specifies CASSRGQGTGVYSPLHF.